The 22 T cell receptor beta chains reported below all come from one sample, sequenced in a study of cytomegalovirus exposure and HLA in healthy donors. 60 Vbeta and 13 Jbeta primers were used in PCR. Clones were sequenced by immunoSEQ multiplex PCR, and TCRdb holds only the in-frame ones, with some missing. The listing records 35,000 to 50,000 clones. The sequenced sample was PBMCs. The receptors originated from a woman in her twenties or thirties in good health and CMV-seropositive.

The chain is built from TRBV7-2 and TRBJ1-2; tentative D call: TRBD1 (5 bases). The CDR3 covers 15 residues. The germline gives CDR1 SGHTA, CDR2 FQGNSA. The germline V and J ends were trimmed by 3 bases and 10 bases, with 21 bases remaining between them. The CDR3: CASSLPTEFTLFYTF. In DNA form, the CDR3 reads TGTGCCAGCAGCTTGCCGACAGAGTTTACCCTTTTCTACACCTTC.

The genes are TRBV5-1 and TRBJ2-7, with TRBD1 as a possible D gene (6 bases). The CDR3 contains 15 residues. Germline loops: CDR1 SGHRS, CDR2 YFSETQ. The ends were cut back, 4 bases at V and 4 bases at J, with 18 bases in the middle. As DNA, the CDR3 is TGCGCCAGCAGCCGAACAGGGCTCCGCGAGTACGAGCAGTACTTC. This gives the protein CASSRTGLREYEQYF. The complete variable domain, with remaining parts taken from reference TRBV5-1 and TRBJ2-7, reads KAGVTQTPRYLIKTRGQQVTLSCSPISGHRSVSWYQQTPGQGLQFLFEYFSETQRNKGNFPGRFSGRQFSNSRSEMNVSTLELGDSALYLCASSRTGLREYEQYFGPGTRLTVT.

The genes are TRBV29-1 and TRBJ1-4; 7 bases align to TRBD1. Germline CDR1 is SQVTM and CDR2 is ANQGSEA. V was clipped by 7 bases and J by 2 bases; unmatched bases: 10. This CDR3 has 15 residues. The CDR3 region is CSATGVGVTNEKLFF. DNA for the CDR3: TGCAGCGCCACAGGGGTTGGAGTTACTAATGAAAAACTGTTTTTT.

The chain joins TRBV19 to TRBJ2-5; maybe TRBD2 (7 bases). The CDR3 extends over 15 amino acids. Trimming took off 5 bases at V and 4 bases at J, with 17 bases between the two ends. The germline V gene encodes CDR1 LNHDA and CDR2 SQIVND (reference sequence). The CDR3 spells CASSQTGGIGETQYF. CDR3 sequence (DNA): TGTGCCAGTAGTCAAACGGGGGGCATAGGAGAGACCCAGTACTTC. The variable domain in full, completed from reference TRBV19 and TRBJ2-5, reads DGGITQSPKYLFRKEGQNVTLSCEQNLNHDAMYWYRQDPGQGLRLIYYSQIVNDFQKGDIAEGYSVSREKKESFPLTVTSAQKNPTAFYLCASSQTGGIGETQYFGPGTRLLVL.

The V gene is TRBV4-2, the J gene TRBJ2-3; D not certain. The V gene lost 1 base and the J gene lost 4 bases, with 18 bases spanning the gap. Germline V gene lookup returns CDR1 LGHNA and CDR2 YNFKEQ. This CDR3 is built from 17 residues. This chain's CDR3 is CASSQALRSSPPDTQYF. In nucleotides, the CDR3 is TGTGCCAGCAGCCAAGCTTTACGGTCCTCTCCTCCAGATACGCAGTATTTT.

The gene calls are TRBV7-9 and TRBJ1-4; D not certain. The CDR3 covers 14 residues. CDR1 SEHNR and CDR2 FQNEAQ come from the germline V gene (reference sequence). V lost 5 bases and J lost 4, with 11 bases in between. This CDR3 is CASSPGGLNEKLFF. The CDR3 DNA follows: TGTGCCAGCAGCCCCGGAGGCCTTAATGAAAAACTGTTTTTT.

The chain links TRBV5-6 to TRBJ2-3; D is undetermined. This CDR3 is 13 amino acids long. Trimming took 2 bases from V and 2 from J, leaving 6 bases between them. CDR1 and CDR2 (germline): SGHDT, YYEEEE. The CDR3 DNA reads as TGTGCCAGCAGCTTAACAGACACAGATACGCAGTATTTT. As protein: CASSLTDTDTQYF.

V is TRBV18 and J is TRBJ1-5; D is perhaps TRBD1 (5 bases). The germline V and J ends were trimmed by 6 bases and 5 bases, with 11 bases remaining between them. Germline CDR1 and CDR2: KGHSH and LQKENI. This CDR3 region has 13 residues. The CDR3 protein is CASSLDRDQPQHF. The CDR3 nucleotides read TGTGCCAGCTCCCTTGACAGAGATCAGCCCCAGCATTTT.

The CDR3 loop reads CASREAVVFNGYTF. CDR3 coding DNA: TGTGCCAGCAGAGAGGCGGTCGTATTTAATGGCTACACCTTC. This sequence joins TRBV6-1 and TRBJ1-2; D unclear. CDR1 and CDR2 (germline): MNHNS, SASEGT. The CDR3 spans 14 residues. V lost 6 bases to trimming and J lost 6 bases, with 17 bases between them.

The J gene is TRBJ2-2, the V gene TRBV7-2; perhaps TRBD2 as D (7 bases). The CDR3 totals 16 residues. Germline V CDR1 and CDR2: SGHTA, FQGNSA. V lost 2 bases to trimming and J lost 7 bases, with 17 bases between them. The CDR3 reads CASSLIGGQWVGELFF. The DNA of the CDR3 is TGTGCCAGCAGCTTAATCGGGGGGCAGTGGGTCGGGGAGCTGTTTTTT. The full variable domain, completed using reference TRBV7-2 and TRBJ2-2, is GAGVSQSPSNKVTEKGKDVELRCDPISGHTALYWYRQSLGQGLEFLIYFQGNSAPDKSGLPSDRFSAERTGGSVSTLTIQRTQQEDSAVYLCASSLIGGQWVGELFFGEGSRLTVL.

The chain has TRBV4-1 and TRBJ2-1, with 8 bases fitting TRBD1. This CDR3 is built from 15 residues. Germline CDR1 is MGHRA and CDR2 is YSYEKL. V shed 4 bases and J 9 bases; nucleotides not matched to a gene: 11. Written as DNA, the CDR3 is TGCGCCAGCAGCCTGGGTGGACAGGGACGGGGTGAGCAGTTCTTC. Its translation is CASSLGGQGRGEQFF.

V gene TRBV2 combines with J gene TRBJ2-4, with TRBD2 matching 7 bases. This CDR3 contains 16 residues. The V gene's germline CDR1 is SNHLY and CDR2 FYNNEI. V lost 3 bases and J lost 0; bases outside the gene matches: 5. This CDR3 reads CASSDLGGLAKNIQYF. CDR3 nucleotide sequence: TGTGCCAGCAGTGATTTGGGGGGGTTAGCCAAAAACATTCAGTACTTC.

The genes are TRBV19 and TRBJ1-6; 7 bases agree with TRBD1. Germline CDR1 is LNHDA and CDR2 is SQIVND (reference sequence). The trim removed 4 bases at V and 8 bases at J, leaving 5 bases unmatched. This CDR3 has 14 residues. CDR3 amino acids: CASSTRQGYSPLHF. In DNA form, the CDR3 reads TGTGCCAGTAGTACCAGACAGGGTTATTCACCCCTCCACTTT.

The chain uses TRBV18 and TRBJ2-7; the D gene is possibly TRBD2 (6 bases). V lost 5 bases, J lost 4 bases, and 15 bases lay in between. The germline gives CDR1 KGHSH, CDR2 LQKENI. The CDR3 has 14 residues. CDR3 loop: CASSDQEGQYEQYF. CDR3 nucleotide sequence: TGTGCCAGCTCAGACCAGGAGGGGCAGTACGAGCAGTACTTC.

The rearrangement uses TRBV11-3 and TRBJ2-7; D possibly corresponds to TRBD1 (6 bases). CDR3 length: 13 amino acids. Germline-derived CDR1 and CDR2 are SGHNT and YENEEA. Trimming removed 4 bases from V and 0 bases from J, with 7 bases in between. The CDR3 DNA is TGTGCCAGCAGCTCAGGGGACTCCTACGAGCAGTACTTC. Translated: CASSSGDSYEQYF.

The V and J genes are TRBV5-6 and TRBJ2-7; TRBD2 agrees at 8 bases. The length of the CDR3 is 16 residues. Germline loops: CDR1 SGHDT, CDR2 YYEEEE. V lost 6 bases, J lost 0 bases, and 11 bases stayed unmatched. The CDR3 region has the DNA TGTGCCAGCACCCCCGGGGGGGGGCCGAGCTCCTACGAGCAGTACTTC. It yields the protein CASTPGGGPSSYEQYF.

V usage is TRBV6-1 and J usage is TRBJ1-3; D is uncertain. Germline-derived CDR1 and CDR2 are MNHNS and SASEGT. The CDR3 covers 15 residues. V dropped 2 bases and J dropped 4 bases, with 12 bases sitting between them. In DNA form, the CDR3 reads TGTGCCAGCAGTGAAATACCGACTCCGGGAAACACCATATATTTT. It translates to CASSEIPTPGNTIYF.

The CDR3, as DNA: TGTGCCAGCAGCGTACCCACTAGCGGATCCTACAATGAGCAGTTCTTC. Protein sequence: CASSVPTSGSYNEQFF. The rearrangement joins TRBV9 to TRBJ2-1, with TRBD2 matching over 8 bases. Germline loops: CDR1 SGDLS, CDR2 YYNGEE. The CDR3 runs 16 residues. Trimming removed 1 base from V and 1 base from J; junction bases left unmatched: 4.

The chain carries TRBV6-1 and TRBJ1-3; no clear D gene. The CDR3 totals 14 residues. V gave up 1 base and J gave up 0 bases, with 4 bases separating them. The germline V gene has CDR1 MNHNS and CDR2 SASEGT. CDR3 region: CASSEVSSGNTIYF. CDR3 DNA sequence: TGTGCCAGCAGTGAAGTCAGCTCTGGAAACACCATATATTTT.

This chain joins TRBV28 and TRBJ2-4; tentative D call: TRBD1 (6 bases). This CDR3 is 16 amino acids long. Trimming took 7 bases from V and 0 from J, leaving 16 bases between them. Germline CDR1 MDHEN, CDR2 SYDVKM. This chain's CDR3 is CASTSAGVLAKNIQYF. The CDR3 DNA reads TGTGCCAGCACTTCGGCAGGGGTACTAGCCAAAAACATTCAGTACTTC.

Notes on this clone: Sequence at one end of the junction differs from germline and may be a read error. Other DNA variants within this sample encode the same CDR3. The CDR3, as DNA: TGTGCTAGCAGTTATAGACAGGGGAATTCACCCCTCCACTTT. Its protein product is CASSYRQGNSPLHF. The gene calls are TRBV6-5 and TRBJ1-6; 8 bases are a match to TRBD1. There are 14 residues in the CDR3. Germline V gene data show CDR1 as MNHEY and CDR2 as SVGAGI.

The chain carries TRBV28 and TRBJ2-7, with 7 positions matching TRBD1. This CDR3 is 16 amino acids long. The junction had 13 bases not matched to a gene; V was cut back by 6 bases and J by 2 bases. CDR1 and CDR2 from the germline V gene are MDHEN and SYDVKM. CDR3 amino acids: CASRYNPGTATYEQYF. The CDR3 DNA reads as TGTGCCAGCAGATATAATCCCGGGACAGCAACCTACGAGCAGTACTTC.